These 14 T cell receptor beta chains were all obtained from the same sample, sequenced in a study of T cells in Graves' hyperthyroidism and ophthalmopathy (dated by TCRdb to about 2019). The library came from multiplex PCR. Sequencing was carried out with an Illumina HiSeq 2000. The TCR beta CDR3 regions were amplified from the RNA transcripts. A first-round RT-PCR of the TCR CDR3 used the HTBI primer set with the Qiagen OneStep RT-PCR kit. TCRdb reprocessed the public reads (quality trimming at Q25 with fastp, clone calling with MiXCR) and kept in-frame beta chains. Rows are unified per CDR3 protein, each entry keeping the most common DNA and genes. The table for this sample lists 250,000 to 300,000 distinct CDR3 sequences; less than 15% of them were counted only once. The ten largest clones take up 13% of the sample. The sequenced sample consisted of blood. Receptors originate from a woman in her thirties or forties with Graves' hyperthyroidism that later progressed to Graves' ophthalmopathy.

This clonotype was seen many times. V usage is TRBV5-1 and J usage is TRBJ2-1; D may correspond to TRBD1 or TRBD2 (6 bases each). CDR1 is SGHRS, CDR2 YFSETQ, per germline. The CDR3 extends over 16 amino acids. V was trimmed by 1 base and J by 5 bases, leaving 16 bases between them. CDR3 residues: CASSLSGARGNNEQFF. The CDR3 DNA reads as TGCGCCAGCAGCTTGTCAGGGGCTCGCGGGAACAATGAGCAGTTCTTC.

The rearrangement links TRBV5-8 to TRBJ2-7, with TRBD1 matching 10 bases. Unmatched junction bases numbered 3, after V lost 0 bases and J lost 6 bases. Germline lookup yields CDR1 SGHTS and CDR2 YDEGEE. CDR3 size: 14 residues. CDR3 in DNA: TGTGCCAGCAGCTTGGGGGACAGGGGCTGCGAGCAGTACTTC. It encodes CASSLGDRGCEQYF.

This clonotype was seen at least ten times. V and J are TRBV18 and TRBJ2-5; possibly TRBD2 for D (6 bases). Trimming removed 3 bases at V and 1 base at J, with 18 bases between. Looked up from germline, CDR1 is KGHSH and CDR2 is LQKENI. The CDR3 loop spans 17 amino acids. The CDR3 region is CASSPSTGVKVQETQYF. In DNA form, the CDR3 reads TGTGCCAGCTCACCCTCTACGGGAGTCAAAGTCCAAGAGACCCAGTACTTC.

The chain carries TRBV28 and TRBJ1-2, with 11 positions matching TRBD1. V shed 4 bases, J shed 7 bases, and the junction held 8 bases outside the gene matches. This CDR3 is 15 amino acids long. CDR1 is MDHEN and CDR2 is SYDVKM in the germline V gene. In DNA, the CDR3 is TGTGCCAGCAGTTCCCGGGGACAGGGGGTAACTGGCTACACCTTC. This encodes CASSSRGQGVTGYTF.

In this sample, this clonotype turned up many times. The V call is TRBV6-1, the J call TRBJ2-3; 7 positions match TRBD1. The germline CDR1 and CDR2 sequences are MNHNS and SASEGT. V trimming: 6 bases; J trimming: 6 bases; junction bases outside the gene matches: 12. The CDR3 covers 15 residues. The CDR3 loop reads CASSPAPTGTDTQYF. For the CDR3, the DNA is TGTGCCAGCAGCCCCGCCCCGACAGGGACGGATACGCAGTATTTT.

This clonotype was picked up many times. The V gene is TRBV28, the J gene TRBJ2-7, with a tentative D call TRBD2 (5 bases). Per germline, CDR1 MDHEN and CDR2 SYDVKM. There are 13 residues in the CDR3. V lost 2 bases to trimming and J lost 6 bases, with 11 bases between them. The CDR3 here is CASSLRTGFEQYF. The CDR3 nucleotides read TGTGCCAGCAGTTTAAGGACTGGGTTCGAGCAGTACTTC.

This clonotype was picked up many times. The chain combines TRBV15 with TRBJ2-2; D might be TRBD1 (6 bases). CDR1 LNHNV and CDR2 YYDKDF come from the germline V gene (reference sequence). This CDR3 has 17 residues. The V end was cut by 2 bases, the J end by 0 bases, with 13 bases between. As DNA, the CDR3 is TGTGCCACCAGCAGAAAAACAGGGTTTCCGAACACCGGGGAGCTGTTTTTT. Its translation: CATSRKTGFPNTGELFF.

This clonotype was detected many times. V gene TRBV3-1 combines with J gene TRBJ1-4, with 7 bases lining up with TRBD1. In germline, CDR1 is LGHDT, CDR2 YNNKEL (reference sequence). CDR3 length equals 14 residues. After removal of 5 bases from V and 6 bases from J, the junction contained 6 bases not matched to a gene. Here the CDR3 reads CASSTTGWDEKLFF. The CDR3, as DNA: TGTGCCAGCAGCACGACAGGGTGGGATGAAAAACTGTTTTTT.

Many counts were recorded for this clonotype. This chain connects TRBV6-5 to TRBJ1-3; tentatively, D is TRBD1 (5 bases). Deletions cut 0 bases from V and 4 bases from J, with 19 bases between. The CDR3 has 18 amino acids. Germline CDR1 and CDR2: MNHEY and SVGAGI. CDR3 in amino acids: CASSYSFLFRQTGNTIYF. Written as DNA, the CDR3 is TGTGCCAGCAGTTACTCCTTCCTCTTTCGACAGACCGGAAACACCATATATTTT.

In its sample, this clonotype was seen many times. The gene calls are TRBV28 and TRBJ2-3, with a possible D match to TRBD2 (6 bases). From germline, CDR1 is MDHEN and CDR2 SYDVKM. This CDR3 has 13 residues. V was shortened by 10 bases and J by 1 base, with 12 bases between the two germline ends. The CDR3 sequence: CATGPSGTDTQYF. For the CDR3, the DNA is TGTGCCACCGGACCTAGCGGCACAGATACGCAGTATTTT.

The rearrangement joins TRBV10-3 to TRBJ2-7; the match to TRBD2 covers 16 bases. Per germline, CDR1 ENHRY and CDR2 SYGVKD. The CDR3 sequence is 17 residues long. Losses at the gene ends were 10 bases for V and 1 base for J; bases not matched to a gene: 10. The CDR3: CATAGTSGRGKSYEQYF. CDR3 DNA sequence: TGTGCCACCGCCGGGACTAGCGGGAGGGGGAAATCCTACGAGCAGTACTTC.

This clonotype was observed many times. CDR3 sequence: CASSEEAPRRVVTIYF. CDR3 nucleotide sequence: TGTGCCAGCAGTGAAGAAGCCCCAAGGCGGGTAGTCACCATATATTTT. This rearrangement joins TRBV6-1 to TRBJ1-3; no reliable D call. Trimming stripped 1 base from V and 9 bases from J, with 19 bases between. Germline CDR1 is MNHNS and CDR2 is SASEGT. This CDR3 region has 16 residues.

This clonotype has a count of ten or more. CDR3 in amino acids: CASSRTSGLMPETQYF. The CDR3 DNA sequence: TGTGCCAGTAGTAGGACTAGCGGCTTAATGCCTGAGACCCAGTACTTC. The chain recombines TRBV19 with TRBJ2-5; 10 bases align to TRBD2. The CDR3 runs to 16 residues. V shed 4 bases, J shed 5 bases, and the junction held 10 bases outside the gene matches. Germline assignment: CDR1 LNHDA and CDR2 SQIVND (reference sequence). The entire variable domain, with the rest obtained from reference TRBV19 and TRBJ2-5, is as follows: DGGITQSPKYLFRKEGQNVTLSCEQNLNHDAMYWYRQDPGQGLRLIYYSQIVNDFQKGDIAEGYSVSREKKESFPLTVTSAQKNPTAFYLCASSRTSGLMPETQYFGPGTRLLVL.

This clonotype was seen at least ten times. The chain carries TRBV20-1 and TRBJ1-2; perhaps TRBD1 as D (6 bases). Germline assignment: CDR1 DFQATT and CDR2 SNEGSKA (reference sequence). Trimming pared 1 base from V and 4 bases from J, leaving 7 bases between. The CDR3 consists of 12 residues. Here the CDR3 DNA reads TGCAGTGCTAGAGCAGGGGCCTATGGCTACACCTTC. Protein sequence: CSARAGAYGYTF.